This T cell receptor (beta chain) was identified in a study of persistence of HIV-infected CD4 T cells. Sequencing used immunoSEQ version 4 in survey mode. TCRdb keeps only in-frame clones here, not all; method: immunoSEQ multiplex PCR. The sample consists of 45,000 or so clones, 75% to 90% of them appearing once. Turning to this clone: Its matching antigen is unknown.

The ends were cut back, 1 base at V and 0 bases at J, with 6 bases in the middle. This CDR3 spans 15 amino acids. The germline gives CDR1 LNHDA, CDR2 SQIVND (reference sequence). Anti-CD3/anti-CD28 beads served as a nonspecific positive control stimulus. Sorting selected CD4+ T cells upregulating both CD40 ligand and CD69. This specimen consisted of CD4+ T cells sorted from PBMCs after 18-hour stimulation, obtained from a patient who received antiretroviral therapy. V usage is TRBV19 and J usage is TRBJ2-2; D is undetermined. The sequence was obtained from an adult woman with HIV who was CMV-seropositive. CDR3 DNA: TGTGCCAGTAGTATAGGGGCAGCGAACACCGGGGAGCTGTTTTTT. This codes for CASSIGAANTGELFF.